This TCR beta chain was identified in a study of cytomegalovirus exposure and HLA in healthy donors. Turning to this clone: What it recognizes is unknown.

This CDR3 contains 18 residues. Germline values: CDR1 PRHDT, CDR2 FYEKMQ (reference sequence). V lost 5 bases and J lost 2; bases outside the gene matches: 8. The donors (healthy individuals) were bone marrow donors. Study-wide findings and caveats: The authors later found TCR association rates varying by HLA locus, with DRB1 most and HLA-C fewest.

PCR employed 60 Vbeta and 13 Jbeta primers. Assay used: immunoSEQ multiplex PCR; TCRdb lists only in-frame clones, some missing. This sample contains about 41,000 clones. This clonotype was obtained from a man aged 25 to 45 in good health and CMV-seronegative. The chain links TRBV13 to TRBJ2-5; TRBD2 aligns across 16 bases. Sequences were obtained from PBMCs. The CDR3 reads CASSPWGLAGGRQETQYF. In DNA, the CDR3 is TGTGCCAGCAGCCCGTGGGGACTAGCGGGGGGGCGGCAAGAGACCCAGTACTTC.